This T cell receptor beta chain was sequenced in a study of cytomegalovirus exposure and HLA in healthy donors. Study-wide findings and caveats: Rarity marked most TCR sequences, yet some public TCRs occurred in many donors.

For this clone: Antigen specificity is unknown.

J gave up 8 bases and V 0 bases, and 4 bases lay outside the gene matches. The CDR3 is made up of 15 amino acids. Germline values: CDR1 SGHNT, CDR2 YYREEE (reference sequence). Using immunoSEQ multiplex PCR, the repertoire was profiled, and TCRdb retains in-frame clones only, with some absent. The sample records about 400,000 clones, 75% to 90% being singletons. The clonotype originates from a woman younger than 35 in good health and CMV-seronegative. This chain links TRBV5-4 with TRBJ2-2; 10 positions agree with TRBD1. Sequencing was carried out using PBMCs. As DNA, the CDR3 is TGTGCCAGCAGCTTGGGGACAGGGGGGACGGGGGAGCTGTTTTTT. Protein sequence: CASSLGTGGTGELFF.